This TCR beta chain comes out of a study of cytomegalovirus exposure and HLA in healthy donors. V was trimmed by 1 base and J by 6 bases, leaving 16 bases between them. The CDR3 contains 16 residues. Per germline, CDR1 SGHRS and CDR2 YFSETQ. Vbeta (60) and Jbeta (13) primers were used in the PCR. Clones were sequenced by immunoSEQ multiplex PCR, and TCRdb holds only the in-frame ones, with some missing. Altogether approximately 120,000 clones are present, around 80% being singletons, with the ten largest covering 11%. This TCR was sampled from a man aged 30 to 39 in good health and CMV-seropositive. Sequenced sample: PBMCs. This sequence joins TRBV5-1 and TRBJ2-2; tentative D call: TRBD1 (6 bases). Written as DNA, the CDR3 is TGCGCCAGCAGCTTGCCCGTCCTGGGGGCCGCCGGGGAGCTGTTTTTT. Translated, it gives CASSLPVLGAAGELFF.